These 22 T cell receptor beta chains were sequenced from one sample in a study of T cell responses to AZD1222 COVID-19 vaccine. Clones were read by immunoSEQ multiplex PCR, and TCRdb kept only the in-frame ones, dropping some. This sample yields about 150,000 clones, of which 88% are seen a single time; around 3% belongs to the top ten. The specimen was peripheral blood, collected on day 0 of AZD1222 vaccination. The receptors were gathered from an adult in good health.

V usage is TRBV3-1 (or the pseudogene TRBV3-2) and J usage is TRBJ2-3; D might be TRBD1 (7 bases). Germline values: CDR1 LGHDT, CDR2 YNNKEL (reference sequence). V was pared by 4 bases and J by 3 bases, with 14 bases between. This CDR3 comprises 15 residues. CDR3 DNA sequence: TGTGCCAGCAGCCCTGGGGGGACAGAGACAGATACGCAGTATTTT. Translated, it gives CASSPGGTETDTQYF.

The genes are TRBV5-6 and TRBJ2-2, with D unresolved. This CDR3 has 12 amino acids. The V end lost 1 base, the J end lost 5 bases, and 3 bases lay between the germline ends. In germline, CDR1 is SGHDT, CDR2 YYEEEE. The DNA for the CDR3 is TGTGCCAGCAGCTTGTCGACCGGGGAGCTGTTTTTT. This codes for CASSLSTGELFF.

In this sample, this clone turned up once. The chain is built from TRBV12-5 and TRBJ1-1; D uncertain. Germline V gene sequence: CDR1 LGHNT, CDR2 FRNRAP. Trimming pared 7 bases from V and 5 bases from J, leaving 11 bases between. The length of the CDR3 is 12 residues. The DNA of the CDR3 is TGTGCTAGTGCGACGGCGCGGACTGAAGCTTTCTTT. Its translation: CASATARTEAFF.

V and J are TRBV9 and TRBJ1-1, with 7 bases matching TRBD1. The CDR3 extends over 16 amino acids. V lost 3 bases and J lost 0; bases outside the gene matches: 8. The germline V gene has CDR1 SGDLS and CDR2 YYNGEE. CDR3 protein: CASSGSPRGLNTEAFF. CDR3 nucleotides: TGTGCCAGCAGCGGATCCCCAAGGGGGCTGAACACTGAAGCTTTCTTT.

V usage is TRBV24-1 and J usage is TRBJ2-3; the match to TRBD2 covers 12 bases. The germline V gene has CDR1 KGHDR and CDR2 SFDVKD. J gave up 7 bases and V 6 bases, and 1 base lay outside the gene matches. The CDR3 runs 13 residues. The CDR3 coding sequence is TGTGCCACCAGTACTAGCGGGGGGTATACGCAGTATTTT. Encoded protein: CATSTSGGYTQYF.

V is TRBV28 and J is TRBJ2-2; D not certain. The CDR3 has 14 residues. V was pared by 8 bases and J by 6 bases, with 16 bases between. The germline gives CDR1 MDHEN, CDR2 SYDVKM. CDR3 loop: CASLSNNAPGELFF. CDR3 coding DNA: TGTGCCAGCCTATCAAACAACGCCCCCGGGGAGCTGTTTTTT.

The CDR3 DNA follows: TGCAGTGCCAGTAGGCCCGGAGGGGTCTACGAGCAGTACTTC. As protein: CSASRPGGVYEQYF. J is TRBJ2-7 and V is TRBV20-1; weak D call: TRBD2 (6 bases). V lost 6 bases and J 3 bases, leaving 18 bases between the germline ends. Germline CDR1 reads DFQATT; CDR2 reads SNEGSKA (reference sequence). The CDR3 is 14 residues long.

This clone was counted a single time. The CDR3 sequence is CASSVGSGVDTQYF. CDR3 in DNA: TGTGCCAGCAGCGTTGGTAGCGGGGTCGATACGCAGTATTTT. The rearrangement links TRBV9 to TRBJ2-3, with 8 bases fitting TRBD2. This CDR3 is built from 14 residues. Germline-derived CDR1 and CDR2 are SGDLS and YYNGEE. The trim removed 2 bases at V and 6 bases at J, leaving 5 bases unmatched. Full variable domain (remainder filled in from reference TRBV9 and TRBJ2-3): DSGVTQTPKHLITATGQRVTLRCSPRSGDLSVYWYQQSLDQGLQFLIQYYNGEERAKGNILERFSAQQFPDLHSELNLSSLELGDSALYFCASSVGSGVDTQYFGPGTRLTVL.

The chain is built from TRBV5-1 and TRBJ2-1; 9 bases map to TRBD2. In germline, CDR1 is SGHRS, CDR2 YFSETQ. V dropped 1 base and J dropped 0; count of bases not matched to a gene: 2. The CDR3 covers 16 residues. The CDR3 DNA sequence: TGCGCCAGCAGCTTGAGCGGGGGGAGCTCCTACAATGAGCAGTTCTTC. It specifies CASSLSGGSSYNEQFF.

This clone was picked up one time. The CDR3 region has the DNA TGCAGCGTTAGGCGGGACACCCAAAACATTCAGTACTTC. Its translation is CSVRRDTQNIQYF. The rearrangement uses TRBV29-1 and TRBJ2-4, with D perhaps given as TRBD1 or TRBD2 (6 bases each). Trimming removed 5 bases at V and 5 bases at J, with 13 bases between. This CDR3 spans 13 amino acids. CDR1 SQVTM and CDR2 ANQGSEA come from the germline V gene.

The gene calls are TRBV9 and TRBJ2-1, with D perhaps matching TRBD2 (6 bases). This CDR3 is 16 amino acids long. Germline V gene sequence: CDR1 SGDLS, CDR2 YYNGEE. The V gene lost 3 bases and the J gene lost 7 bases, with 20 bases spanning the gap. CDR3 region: CASSANRETSGNEQFF. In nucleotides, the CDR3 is TGTGCCAGCAGCGCGAATCGGGAGACCTCTGGGAATGAGCAGTTCTTC.

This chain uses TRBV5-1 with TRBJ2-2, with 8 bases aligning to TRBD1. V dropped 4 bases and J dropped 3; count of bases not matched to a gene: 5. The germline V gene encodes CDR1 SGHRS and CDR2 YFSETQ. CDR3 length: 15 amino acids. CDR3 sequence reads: CASSPSTGDTGELFF. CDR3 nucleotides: TGCGCCAGCAGCCCTTCGACAGGGGACACCGGGGAGCTGTTTTTT.

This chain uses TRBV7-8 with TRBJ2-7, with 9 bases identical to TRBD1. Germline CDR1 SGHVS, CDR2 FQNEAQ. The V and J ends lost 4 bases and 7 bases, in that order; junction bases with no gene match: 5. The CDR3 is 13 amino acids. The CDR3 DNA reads TGTGCCAGCAGCTCCGGGACAGGGCGGGAGCAGTACTTC. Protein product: CASSSGTGREQYF. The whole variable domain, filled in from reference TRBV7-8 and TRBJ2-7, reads GAGVSQSPRYKVAKRGQDVALRCDPISGHVSLFWYQQALGQGPEFLTYFQNEAQLDKSGLPSDRFFAERPEGSVSTLKIQRTQQEDSAVYLCASSSGTGREQYFGPGTRLTVT.

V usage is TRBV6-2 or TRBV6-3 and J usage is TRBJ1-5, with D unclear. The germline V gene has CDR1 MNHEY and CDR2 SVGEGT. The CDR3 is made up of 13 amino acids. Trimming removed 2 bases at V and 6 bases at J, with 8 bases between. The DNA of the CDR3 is TGTGCCAGCAGTTACACCGCCAGTCAGCCCCAGCATTTT. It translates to CASSYTASQPQHF.

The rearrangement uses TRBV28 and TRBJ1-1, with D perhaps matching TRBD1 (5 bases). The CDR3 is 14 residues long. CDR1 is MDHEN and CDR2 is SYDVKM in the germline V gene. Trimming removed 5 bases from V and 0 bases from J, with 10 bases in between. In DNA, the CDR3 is TGTGCCAGCAGTCTCAGGGAGATGAACACTGAAGCTTTCTTT. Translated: CASSLREMNTEAFF.

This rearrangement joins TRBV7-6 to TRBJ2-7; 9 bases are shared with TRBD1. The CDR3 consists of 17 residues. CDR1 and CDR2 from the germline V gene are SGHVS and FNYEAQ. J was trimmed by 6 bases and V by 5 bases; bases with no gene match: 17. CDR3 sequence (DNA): TGTGCCAGCAGCCTTGGGACAGGGACAGGGTTTTACTTCGAGCAGTACTTC. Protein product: CASSLGTGTGFYFEQYF. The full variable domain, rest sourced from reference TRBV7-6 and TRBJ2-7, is GAGVSQSPRYKVTKRGQDVALRCDPISGHVSLYWYRQALGQGPEFLTYFNYEAQQDKSGLPNDRFSAERPEGSISTLTIQRTEQRDSAMYRCASSLGTGTGFYFEQYFGPGTRLTVT.

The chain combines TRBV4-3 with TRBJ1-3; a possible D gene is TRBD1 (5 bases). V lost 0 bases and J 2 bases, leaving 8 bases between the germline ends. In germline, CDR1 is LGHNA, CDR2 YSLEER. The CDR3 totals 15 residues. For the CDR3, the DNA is TGCGCCAGCAGCCAAGATGGGGGTACTGGAAACACCATATATTTT. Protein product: CASSQDGGTGNTIYF.

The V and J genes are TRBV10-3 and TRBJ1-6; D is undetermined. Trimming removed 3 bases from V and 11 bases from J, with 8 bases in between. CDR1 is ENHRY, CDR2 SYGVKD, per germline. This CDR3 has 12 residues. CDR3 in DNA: TGTGCCATCAGTGAAACCTCTGCACCCCTCCACTTT. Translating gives CAISETSAPLHF.

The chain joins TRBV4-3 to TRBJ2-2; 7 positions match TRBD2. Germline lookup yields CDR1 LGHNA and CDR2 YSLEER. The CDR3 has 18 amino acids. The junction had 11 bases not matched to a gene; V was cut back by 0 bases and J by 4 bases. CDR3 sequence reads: CASSQDLRGTRVTGELFF. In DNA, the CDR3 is TGCGCCAGCAGCCAAGATTTGCGGGGGACCCGAGTCACCGGGGAGCTGTTTTTT.

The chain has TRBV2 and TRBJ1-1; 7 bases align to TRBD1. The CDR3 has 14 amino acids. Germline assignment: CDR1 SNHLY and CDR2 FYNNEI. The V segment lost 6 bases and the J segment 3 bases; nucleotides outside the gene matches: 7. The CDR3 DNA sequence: TGTGCCAGCAGACCTGAGACAGGGTACACTGAAGCTTTCTTT. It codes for CASRPETGYTEAFF.

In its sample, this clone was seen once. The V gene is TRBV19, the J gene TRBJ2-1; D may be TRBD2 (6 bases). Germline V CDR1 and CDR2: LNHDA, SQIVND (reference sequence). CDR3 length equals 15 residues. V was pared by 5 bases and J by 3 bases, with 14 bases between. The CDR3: CASSPWRTIYNEQFF. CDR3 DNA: TGTGCCAGTAGTCCATGGCGGACTATCTACAATGAGCAGTTCTTC.

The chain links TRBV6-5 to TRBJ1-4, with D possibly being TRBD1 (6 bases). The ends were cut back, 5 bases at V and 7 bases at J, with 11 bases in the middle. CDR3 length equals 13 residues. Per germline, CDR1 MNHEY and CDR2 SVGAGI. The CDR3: CASSTGIGEKLFF. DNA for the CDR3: TGTGCCAGCAGTACAGGGATCGGTGAAAAACTGTTTTTT.